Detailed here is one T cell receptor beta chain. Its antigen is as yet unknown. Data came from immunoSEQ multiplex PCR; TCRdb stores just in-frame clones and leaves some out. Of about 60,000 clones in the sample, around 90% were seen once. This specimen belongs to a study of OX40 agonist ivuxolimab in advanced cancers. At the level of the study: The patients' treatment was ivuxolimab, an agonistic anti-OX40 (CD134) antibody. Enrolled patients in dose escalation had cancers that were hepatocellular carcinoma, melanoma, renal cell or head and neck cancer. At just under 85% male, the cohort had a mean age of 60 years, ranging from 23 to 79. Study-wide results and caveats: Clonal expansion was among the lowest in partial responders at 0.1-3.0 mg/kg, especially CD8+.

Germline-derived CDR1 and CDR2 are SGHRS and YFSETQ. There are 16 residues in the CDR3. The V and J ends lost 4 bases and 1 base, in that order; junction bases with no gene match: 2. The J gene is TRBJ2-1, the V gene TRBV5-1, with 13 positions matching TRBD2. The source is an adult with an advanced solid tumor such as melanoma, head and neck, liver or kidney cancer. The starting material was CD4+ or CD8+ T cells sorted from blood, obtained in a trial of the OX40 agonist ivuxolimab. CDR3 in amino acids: CASSALAGGSYNEQFF. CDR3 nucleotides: TGCGCCAGCAGCGCACTAGCGGGGGGGTCCTACAATGAGCAGTTCTTC.